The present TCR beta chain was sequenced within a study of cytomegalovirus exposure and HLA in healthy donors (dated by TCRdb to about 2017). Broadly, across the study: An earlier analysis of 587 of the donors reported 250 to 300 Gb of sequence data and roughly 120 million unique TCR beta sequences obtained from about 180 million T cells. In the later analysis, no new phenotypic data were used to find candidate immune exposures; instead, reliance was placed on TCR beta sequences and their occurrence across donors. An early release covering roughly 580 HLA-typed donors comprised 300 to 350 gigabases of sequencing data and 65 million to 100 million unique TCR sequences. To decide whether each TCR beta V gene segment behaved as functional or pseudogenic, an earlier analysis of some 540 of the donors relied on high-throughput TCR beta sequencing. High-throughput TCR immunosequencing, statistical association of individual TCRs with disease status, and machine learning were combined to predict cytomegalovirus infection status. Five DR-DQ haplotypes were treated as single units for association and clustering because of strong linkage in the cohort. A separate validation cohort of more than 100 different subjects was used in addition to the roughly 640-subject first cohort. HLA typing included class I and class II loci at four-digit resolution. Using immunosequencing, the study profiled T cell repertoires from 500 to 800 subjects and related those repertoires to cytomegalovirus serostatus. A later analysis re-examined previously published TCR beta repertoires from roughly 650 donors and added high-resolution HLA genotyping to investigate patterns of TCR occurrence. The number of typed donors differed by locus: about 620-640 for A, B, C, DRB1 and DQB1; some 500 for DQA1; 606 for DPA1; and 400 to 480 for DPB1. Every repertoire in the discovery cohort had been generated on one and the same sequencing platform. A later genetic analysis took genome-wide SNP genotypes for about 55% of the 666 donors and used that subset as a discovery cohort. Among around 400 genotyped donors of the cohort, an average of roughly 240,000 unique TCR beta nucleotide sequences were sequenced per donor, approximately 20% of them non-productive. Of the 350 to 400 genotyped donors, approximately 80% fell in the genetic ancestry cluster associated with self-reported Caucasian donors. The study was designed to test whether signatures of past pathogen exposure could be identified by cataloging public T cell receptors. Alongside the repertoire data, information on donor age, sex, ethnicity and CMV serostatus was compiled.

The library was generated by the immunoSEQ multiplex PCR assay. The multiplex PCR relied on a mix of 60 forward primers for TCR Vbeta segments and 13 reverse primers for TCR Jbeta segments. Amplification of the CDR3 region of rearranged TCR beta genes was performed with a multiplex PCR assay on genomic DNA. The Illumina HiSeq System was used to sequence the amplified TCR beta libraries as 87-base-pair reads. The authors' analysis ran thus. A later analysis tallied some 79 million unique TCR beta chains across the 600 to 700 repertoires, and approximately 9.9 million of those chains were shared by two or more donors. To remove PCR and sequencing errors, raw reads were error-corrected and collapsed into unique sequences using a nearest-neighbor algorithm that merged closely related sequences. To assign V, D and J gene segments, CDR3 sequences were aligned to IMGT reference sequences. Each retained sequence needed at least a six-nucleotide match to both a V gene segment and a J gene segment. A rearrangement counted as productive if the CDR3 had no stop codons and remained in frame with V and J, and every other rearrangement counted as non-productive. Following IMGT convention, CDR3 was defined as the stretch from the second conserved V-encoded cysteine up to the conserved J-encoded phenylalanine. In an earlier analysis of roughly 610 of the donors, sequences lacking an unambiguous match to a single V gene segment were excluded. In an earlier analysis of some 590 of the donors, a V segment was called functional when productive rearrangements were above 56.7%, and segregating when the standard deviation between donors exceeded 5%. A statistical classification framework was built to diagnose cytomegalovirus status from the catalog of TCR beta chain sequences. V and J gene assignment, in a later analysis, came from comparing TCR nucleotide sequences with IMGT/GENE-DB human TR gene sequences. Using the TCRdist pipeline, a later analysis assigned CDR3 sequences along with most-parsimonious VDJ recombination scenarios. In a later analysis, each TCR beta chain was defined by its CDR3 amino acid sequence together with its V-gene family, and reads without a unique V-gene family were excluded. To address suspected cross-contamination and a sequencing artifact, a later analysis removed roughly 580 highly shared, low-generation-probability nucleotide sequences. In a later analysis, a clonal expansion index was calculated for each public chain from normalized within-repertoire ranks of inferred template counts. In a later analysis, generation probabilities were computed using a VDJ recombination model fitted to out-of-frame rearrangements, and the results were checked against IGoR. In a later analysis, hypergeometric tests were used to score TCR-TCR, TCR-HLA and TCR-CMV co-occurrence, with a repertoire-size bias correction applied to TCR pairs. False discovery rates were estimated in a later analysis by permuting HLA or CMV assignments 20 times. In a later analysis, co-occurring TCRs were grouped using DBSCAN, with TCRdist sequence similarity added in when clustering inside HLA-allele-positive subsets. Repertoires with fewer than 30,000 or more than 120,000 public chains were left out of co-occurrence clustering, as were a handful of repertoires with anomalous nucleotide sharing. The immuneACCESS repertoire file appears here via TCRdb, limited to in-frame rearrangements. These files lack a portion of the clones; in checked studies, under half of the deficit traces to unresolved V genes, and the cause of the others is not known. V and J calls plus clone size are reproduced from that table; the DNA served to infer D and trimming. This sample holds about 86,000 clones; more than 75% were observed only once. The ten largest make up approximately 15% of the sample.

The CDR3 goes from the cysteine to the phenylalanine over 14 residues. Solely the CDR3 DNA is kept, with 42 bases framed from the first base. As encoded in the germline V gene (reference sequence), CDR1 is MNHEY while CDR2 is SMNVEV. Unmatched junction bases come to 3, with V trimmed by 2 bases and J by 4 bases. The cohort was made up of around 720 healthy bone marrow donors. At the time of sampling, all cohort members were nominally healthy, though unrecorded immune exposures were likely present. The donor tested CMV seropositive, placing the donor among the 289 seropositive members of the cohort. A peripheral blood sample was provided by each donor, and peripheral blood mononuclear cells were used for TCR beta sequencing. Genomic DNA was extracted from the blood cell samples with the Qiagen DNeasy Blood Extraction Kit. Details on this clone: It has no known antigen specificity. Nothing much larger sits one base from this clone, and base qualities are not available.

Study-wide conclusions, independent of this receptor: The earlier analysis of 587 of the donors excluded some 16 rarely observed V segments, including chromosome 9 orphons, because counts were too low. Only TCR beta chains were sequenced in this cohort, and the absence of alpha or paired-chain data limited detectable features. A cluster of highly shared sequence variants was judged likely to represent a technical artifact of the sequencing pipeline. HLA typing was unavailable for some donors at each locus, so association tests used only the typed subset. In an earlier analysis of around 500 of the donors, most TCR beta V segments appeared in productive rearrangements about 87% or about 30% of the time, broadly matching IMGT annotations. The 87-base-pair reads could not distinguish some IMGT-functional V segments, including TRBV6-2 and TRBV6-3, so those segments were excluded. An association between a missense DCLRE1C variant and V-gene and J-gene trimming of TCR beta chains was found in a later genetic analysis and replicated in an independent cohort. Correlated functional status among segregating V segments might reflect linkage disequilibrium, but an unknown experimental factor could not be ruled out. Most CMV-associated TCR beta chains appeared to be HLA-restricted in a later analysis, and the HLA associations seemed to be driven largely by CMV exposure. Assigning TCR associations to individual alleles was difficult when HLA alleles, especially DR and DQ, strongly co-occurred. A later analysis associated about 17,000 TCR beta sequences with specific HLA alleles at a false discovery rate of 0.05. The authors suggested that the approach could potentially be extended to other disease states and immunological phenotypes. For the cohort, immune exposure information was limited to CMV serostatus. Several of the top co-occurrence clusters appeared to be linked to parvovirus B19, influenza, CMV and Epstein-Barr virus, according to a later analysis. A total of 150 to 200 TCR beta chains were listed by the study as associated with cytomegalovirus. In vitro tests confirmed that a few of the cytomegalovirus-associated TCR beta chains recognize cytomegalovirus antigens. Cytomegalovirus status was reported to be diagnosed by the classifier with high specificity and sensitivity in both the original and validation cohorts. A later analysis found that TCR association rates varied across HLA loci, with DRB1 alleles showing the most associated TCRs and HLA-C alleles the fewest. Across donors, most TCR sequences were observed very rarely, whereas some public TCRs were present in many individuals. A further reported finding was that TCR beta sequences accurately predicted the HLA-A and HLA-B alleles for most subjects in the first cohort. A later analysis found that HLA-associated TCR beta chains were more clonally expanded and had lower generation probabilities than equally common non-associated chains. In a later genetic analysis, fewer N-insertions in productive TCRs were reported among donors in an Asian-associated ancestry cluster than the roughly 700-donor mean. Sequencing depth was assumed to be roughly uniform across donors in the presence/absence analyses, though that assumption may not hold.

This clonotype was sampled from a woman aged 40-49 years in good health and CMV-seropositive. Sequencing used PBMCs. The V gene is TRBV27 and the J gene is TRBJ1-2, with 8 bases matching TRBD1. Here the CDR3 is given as CASSLGQGAYGYTF. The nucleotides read TGTGCCAGCAGTTTAGGTCAGGGGGCCTATGGCTACACCTTC.